Each of the 30 T cell receptor beta chains below was sequenced from the same sample in a study of blood T cell repertoires in COVID-19. Here immunoSEQ multiplex PCR was the method, and the copy in TCRdb shows in-frame clones only, minus some. Among more than 200,000 clones listed, around 86% were seen once. Sequencing was carried out using PBMCs or T cells enriched from blood (not recorded which). These receptors were collected from a man aged 30-40 years in a cohort exposed to, infected with or recovered from COVID-19 (not recorded which).

V gene TRBV10-1 combines with J gene TRBJ1-2; unclear D gene. V lost 4 bases and J lost 4, with 10 bases in between. This CDR3 is built from 13 residues. Germline V gives CDR1 WNHNN, CDR2 SYGVQD (reference sequence). CDR3 residues: CASSGSGSYGYTF. In nucleotides, the CDR3 is TGCGCCAGCAGTGGTTCGGGGAGCTATGGCTACACCTTC.

V is TRBV7-3 and J is TRBJ2-1; no clear D. The V and J ends lost 1 base and 10 bases respectively, with 11 bases between them. CDR1 is SGHTA and CDR2 is FQGTGA in the germline V gene. The CDR3 extends over 13 amino acids. DNA for the CDR3: TGTGCCAGCAGCTTAATTGGCGGCGGAGAGCAGTTCTTC. It yields the protein CASSLIGGGEQFF.

The chain couples TRBV7-6 to TRBJ1-2, with 9 bases identical to TRBD1. Losses at the gene ends were 4 bases for V and 6 bases for J; bases not matched to a gene: 15. The CDR3 contains 17 residues. The germline V gene encodes CDR1 SGHVS and CDR2 FNYEAQ. The CDR3 region is CASSSPAGTGTFDGYTF. The DNA of the CDR3 is TGTGCCAGCAGCTCCCCGGCCGGGACAGGGACGTTTGATGGCTACACCTTC. The entire variable domain, with the rest obtained from reference TRBV7-6 and TRBJ1-2, is as follows: GAGVSQSPRYKVTKRGQDVALRCDPISGHVSLYWYRQALGQGPEFLTYFNYEAQQDKSGLPNDRFSAERPEGSISTLTIQRTEQRDSAMYRCASSSPAGTGTFDGYTFGSGTRLTVV.

This chain joins TRBV18 and TRBJ2-7; 10 positions match TRBD1. V shed 6 bases and J 6 bases; nucleotides not matched to a gene: 5. The CDR3 sequence is 13 residues long. Germline loops: CDR1 KGHSH, CDR2 LQKENI. This CDR3 reads CASSPGTGAEQYF. As DNA, the CDR3 is TGTGCCAGCTCCCCCGGGACAGGGGCCGAGCAGTACTTC.

The J gene is TRBJ1-5, the V gene TRBV2; D may be TRBD1 (6 bases). Germline V CDR1 and CDR2: SNHLY, FYNNEI. Trimming removed 0 bases at V and 8 bases at J, with 17 bases between. The CDR3 is made up of 16 amino acids. In DNA form, the CDR3 reads TGTGCCAGCAGTGAAGCGGTTCAGGGGTTTAGTGAGCCCCAGCATTTT. This gives the protein CASSEAVQGFSEPQHF.

The chain links TRBV7-2 to TRBJ1-1; 8 nucleotides line up with TRBD1. The germline gives CDR1 SGHTA, CDR2 FQGNSA. With 3 bases clipped from V and 5 bases from J, the junction kept 8 bases outside the gene matches. The CDR3 sequence is 15 residues long. The CDR3 bases are TGTGCCAGCAGCTTTGTCCAGGACAGGGTTACTGAAGCTTTCTTT. Its protein is CASSFVQDRVTEAFF.

The gene calls are TRBV2 and TRBJ2-2; TRBD1 agrees at 8 bases. Looked up from germline, CDR1 is SNHLY and CDR2 is FYNNEI. V gave up 6 bases and J gave up 0 bases; unmatched junction bases: 3. CDR3 length equals 15 residues. DNA for the CDR3: TGTGCCAGCAGGGGACAGGTCTCGAACACCGGGGAGCTGTTTTTT. Amino acids: CASRGQVSNTGELFF.

CDR3 coding DNA: TGCAGCGGATCAGGGTTAGATAACTATGGCTACACCTTC. Translation gives CSGSGLDNYGYTF. The chain is built from TRBV29-1 and TRBJ1-2; D possibly corresponds to TRBD1 (5 bases). Germline lookup yields CDR1 SQVTM and CDR2 ANQGSEA. V lost 7 bases to trimming and J lost 1 base, with 13 bases between them. This CDR3 region has 13 residues.

The chain employs TRBV5-4 and TRBJ2-3; possible D gene TRBD1, 6 bases. V was pared by 5 bases and J by 1 base, with 14 bases between. Germline CDR1 and CDR2: SGHNT and YYREEE (reference sequence). The CDR3 covers 15 residues. The CDR3 here is CASSPQGFGTDTQYF. CDR3 DNA sequence: TGTGCCAGCAGTCCACAGGGTTTTGGCACAGATACGCAGTATTTT.

The V gene is TRBV4-2, the J gene TRBJ2-5; 7 bases agree with TRBD2. Germline assignment: CDR1 LGHNA and CDR2 YNFKEQ. CDR3 size: 15 residues. With V trimmed by 3 bases and J by 4 bases, 8 bases remained unmatched. CDR3 region: CASSQTAGLVETQYF. CDR3 nucleotide sequence: TGTGCCAGCAGCCAGACAGCGGGATTGGTAGAGACCCAGTACTTC.

This clone was seen more than once but under ten times. This rearrangement joins TRBV15 to TRBJ2-3, with 13 positions matching TRBD2. The CDR3 runs to 22 residues. Germline values: CDR1 LNHNV, CDR2 YYDKDF (reference sequence). Trimming cost V 0 bases and J 2 bases; bases outside gene matches: 17. The CDR3 DNA follows: TGTGCCACCAGCAGAGATCAGGCGACTAGCGGGAGGTTGGGGGGGGACACAGATACGCAGTATTTT. The encoded protein is CATSRDQATSGRLGGDTDTQYF.

The V call is TRBV11-2, the J call TRBJ1-2; TRBD1 is a possible D gene (5 bases). This CDR3 spans 15 amino acids. V dropped 5 bases and J dropped 0 bases, with 13 bases sitting between them. CDR1 and CDR2 (germline): SGHAT, FQNNGV. CDR3 bases: TGTGCCAGCAGCCCTCAGGGTCCCCCTAACTATGGCTACACCTTC. Its translation is CASSPQGPPNYGYTF.

This clone was recorded only once. The chain employs TRBV9 and TRBJ1-4; 7 bases map to TRBD1. CDR1 is SGDLS, CDR2 YYNGEE, per germline. The V and J ends lost 4 bases and 4 bases, in that order; junction bases with no gene match: 10. The CDR3 is made up of 16 amino acids. Written as DNA, the CDR3 is TGTGCCAGCAGCCCCCAGGGGGGTGTAGATAATGAAAAACTGTTTTTT. Translated, it gives CASSPQGGVDNEKLFF.

The chain has TRBV5-1 and TRBJ1-5; D call uncertain. From germline, CDR1 is SGHRS and CDR2 YFSETQ. Trimming left V 0 bases short and J 7 bases short, with 11 bases between. The CDR3 consists of 14 residues. The CDR3 DNA sequence: TGCGCCAGCAGCTTGGGAGAGGGCAGCCAGCCCCAGCATTTT. This codes for CASSLGEGSQPQHF.

The chain combines TRBV27 with TRBJ1-2; weak D call: TRBD1 (5 bases). Trimming took 5 bases from V and 2 from J, leaving 9 bases between them. This CDR3 region has 13 residues. Per the germline V gene, CDR1 is MNHEY and CDR2 is SMNVEV (reference sequence). The CDR3 DNA sequence: TGTGCCAGCAGTATGACAGAGAACTATGGCTACACCTTC. Its translation is CASSMTENYGYTF.

CDR3 sequence reads: CASRYRDRGLGNTIYF. The DNA for the CDR3 is TGTGCCAGCAGATACCGGGACAGGGGGCTTGGAAACACCATATATTTT. The rearrangement joins TRBV6-5 to TRBJ1-3, with 12 bases aligning to TRBD1. The V segment lost 6 bases and the J segment 3 bases; nucleotides outside the gene matches: 6. CDR3 length: 16 amino acids. Germline V gives CDR1 MNHEY, CDR2 SVGAGI.

The chain is built from TRBV11-2 and TRBJ1-2, with TRBD1 matching over 12 bases. Germline assignment: CDR1 SGHAT and CDR2 FQNNGV. The CDR3 contains 18 residues. V lost 1 base to trimming and J lost 3 bases; unmatched junction nucleotides: 9. The CDR3 coding sequence is TGTGCCAGCAGCTTAGTTTCCCGGGACAGGGGGCGCGACTATGGCTACACCTTC. It yields the protein CASSLVSRDRGRDYGYTF.

This clone came up a few times. This chain joins TRBV24-1 and TRBJ2-1; 7 bases agree with TRBD2. CDR3 length: 14 residues. V shed 3 bases, J shed 7 bases, and the junction held 5 bases outside the gene matches. Germline V CDR1 and CDR2: KGHDR, SFDVKD. The CDR3, as DNA: TGTGCCACCAGTGATGGACTAGGAGGTAATGAGCAGTTCTTC. This gives the protein CATSDGLGGNEQFF.

CDR3 nucleotide sequence: TGTGCCAGCAGCTTAGAGAGCAGCCGGGACAGCTTCTACAATGAGCAGTTCTTC. Its translation: CASSLESSRDSFYNEQFF. V is TRBV11-3 and J is TRBJ2-1; 7 bases are a match to TRBD1. The CDR3 is 18 residues long. The germline gives CDR1 SGHNT, CDR2 YENEEA. The V and J ends lost 0 bases and 3 bases, in that order; junction bases with no gene match: 11. The full variable domain, completed using reference TRBV11-3 and TRBJ2-1, is EAGVVQSPRYKIIEKKQPVAFWCNPISGHNTLYWYLQNLGQGPELLIRYENEEAVDDSQLPKDRFSAERLKGVDSTLKIQPAELGDSAVYLCASSLESSRDSFYNEQFFGPGTRLTVL.

CDR3 nucleotides: TGCGCCAGCAGCGAATGGGCGCGGGGGAACACTGAAGCTTTCTTT. This gives the protein CASSEWARGNTEAFF. This chain links TRBV5-1 with TRBJ1-1; D uncertain. V was shortened by 4 bases and J by 1 base, with 14 bases between the two germline ends. Germline CDR1 and CDR2: SGHRS and YFSETQ. The CDR3 length is 15 residues.

The chain recombines TRBV6-5 with TRBJ2-7; TRBD1 matches at 8 bases. The germline V gene encodes CDR1 MNHEY and CDR2 SVGAGI. This CDR3 is built from 14 residues. The trim removed 6 bases at V and 2 bases at J, leaving 6 bases unmatched. CDR3: CASSPPTGAYEQYF. CDR3 nucleotides: TGTGCCAGCAGCCCCCCGACAGGGGCCTACGAGCAGTACTTC.

This sequence joins TRBV28 and TRBJ2-7; 11 bases line up with TRBD2. V shed 1 base and J 5 bases; nucleotides not matched to a gene: 4. Germline V lookup: CDR1 MDHEN, CDR2 SYDVKM. The CDR3 totals 15 residues. The CDR3 DNA reads TGTGCCAGCAGTTTATTGGGACTAGCGGCAGACGAGCAGTACTTC. Its translation is CASSLLGLAADEQYF.

This clone has a handful of counts. The chain combines TRBV6-4 with TRBJ2-3; 10 bases align to TRBD1. The CDR3 consists of 15 residues. Germline V gene lookup returns CDR1 MRHNA and CDR2 SNTAGT. Trimming cost V 3 bases and J 3 bases; bases outside gene matches: 3. CDR3 in DNA: TGTGCCAGCAGTGAGACAGGGGGCGGAACAGATACGCAGTATTTT. Translated: CASSETGGGTDTQYF.

The chain recombines TRBV11-2 with TRBJ2-7; TRBD2 aligns across 7 bases. This CDR3 has 15 residues. From germline, CDR1 is SGHAT and CDR2 FQNNGV. Losses at the gene ends were 0 bases for V and 6 bases for J; bases not matched to a gene: 8. The CDR3 here is CASSLDLGRQSEQYF. The DNA for the CDR3 is TGTGCCAGCAGCTTAGATCTCGGGAGGCAATCCGAGCAGTACTTC.

This chain links TRBV6-1 with TRBJ1-2; possible D gene TRBD1, 5 bases. V shed 2 bases and J shed 0 bases, with 7 bases lying between them. CDR1 is MNHNS, CDR2 SASEGT, per germline. There are 14 residues in the CDR3. CDR3 region: CASSEQGPNYGYTF. CDR3 in DNA: TGTGCCAGCAGTGAACAGGGCCCTAACTATGGCTACACCTTC.

This clone was detected a few times. The rearrangement uses TRBV9 and TRBJ2-5, with 8 bases identical to TRBD2. Trimming took 4 bases from V and 4 from J; bases not matched to a gene: 12. There are 16 residues in the CDR3. Germline V gene sequence: CDR1 SGDLS, CDR2 YYNGEE. The CDR3 sequence is CASSLESGSVGETQYF. The CDR3 DNA reads TGTGCCAGCAGCCTAGAAAGCGGGAGTGTTGGAGAGACCCAGTACTTC.

This rearrangement joins TRBV3-1 (or the pseudogene TRBV3-2) to TRBJ1-3, with D possibly matching TRBD1 (6 bases). This CDR3 is 18 amino acids long. From germline, CDR1 is LGHDT and CDR2 YNNKEL (reference sequence). The germline V and J ends were trimmed by 9 bases and 0 bases, with 24 bases remaining between them. This CDR3 reads CARRPRDTRRTSGNTIYF. The CDR3 coding sequence is TGTGCCAGGAGACCCCGGGACACCCGAAGGACCTCTGGAAACACCATATATTTT.

The chain uses TRBV11-2 and TRBJ1-2; TRBD1 agrees at 8 bases. The CDR3 covers 14 residues. Unmatched junction bases numbered 7, after V lost 5 bases and J lost 5 bases. Germline V gene lookup returns CDR1 SGHAT and CDR2 FQNNGV. Written as DNA, the CDR3 is TGTGCCAGCAGCCCCCAGGGGGCAGGATATGGCTACACCTTC. Translated: CASSPQGAGYGYTF.

This chain connects TRBV28 to TRBJ1-2; 9 bases line up with TRBD1. Trimming at V came to 8 bases and at J to 4 bases, leaving 5 bases not matched to a gene. Germline values: CDR1 MDHEN, CDR2 SYDVKM. This CDR3 contains 13 residues. In DNA, the CDR3 is TGTGCCAGCCGACCGACAGGGGGCTATGGCTACACCTTC. Translation gives CASRPTGGYGYTF.

This clone was seen a few times. The J gene is TRBJ2-1, the V gene TRBV5-1, with TRBD2 matching over 9 bases. Germline CDR1 is SGHRS and CDR2 is YFSETQ. After removal of 3 bases from V and 3 bases from J, the junction contained 10 bases not matched to a gene. The CDR3 is 17 amino acids. The CDR3 protein is CASSSVGAGGLYNEQFF. In DNA, the CDR3 is TGCGCCAGCAGCTCGGTGGGGGCGGGAGGGCTCTACAATGAGCAGTTCTTC.